The subject of this entry is one TCR beta chain. Its antigen is as yet unknown. The sample comes from a study of identical twins. General study results and limits: For monozygotic twins, models underestimated out-of-frame TCR alpha sharing. Cross-sectional statistical analysis, not tracking of the same donors, underpinned the conclusions.

Unique molecular identifiers were present on the cDNA, and a universal primer site came from template switching. TCRdb fed the 5' RACE reads into MiXCR, producing one record per CDR3 protein. The sample records hundreds of thousands of distinct CDR3 sequences, more than 9% being singletons. The CDR3 runs 15 residues. V was clipped by 8 bases and J by 5 bases; unmatched bases: 6. CDR1 and CDR2 (germline): LNHDA, SQIVND (reference sequence). These data are also associated with another study on yellow fever vaccine responses in identical twins.

Sequenced sample: CD8+ T cells sorted from blood. V usage is TRBV19 and J usage is TRBJ2-3; TRBD2 aligns across 14 bases. This sequence was found in a woman between 18 and 30 years old in good health. The CDR3 DNA sequence: TGTGCCAGTGGGGCGGGACTAGCGGGAGTAGATACGCAGTATTTT. Residues: CASGAGLAGVDTQYF.